This T cell receptor (beta chain) was captured in a study of regulatory T cells in long-lasting Graves disease. Germline values: CDR1 SGHTA, CDR2 FQGTGA. The CDR3 runs to 15 residues. V was pared by 5 bases and J by 8 bases, with 8 bases of the junction left unmatched. The sample holds many counts of this clonotype. Documented time point: newly diagnosed GD, antithyroid drugs for less than 3 months. With RNA extracted from PBMCs as input, the TCR library was made. Library construction for TCR beta used iRepertoire HTBI primers and Arm-PCR of CDR3 regions. TCRdb reprocessed the multiplex PCR reads with MiXCR, giving one entry per CDR3 protein. The table records some 330,000 distinct CDR3 sequences, over 9.5% of them present only once. The same specimen was also included in a second study, on T cells in Graves' hyperthyroidism and ophthalmopathy.

The rearrangement uses TRBV7-3 and TRBJ2-1, with 11 bases lining up with TRBD1. The receptor was derived from a woman under 30 with Graves disease. The sequencing used peripheral blood mononuclear cells (PBMCs), collected at new diagnosis, from a patient treated with antithyroid drugs. For the CDR3, the DNA is TGTGCCAGCAGCGCCTCGGGACAGGGGGGTTATGAGCAGTTCTTC. Amino acids: CASSASGQGGYEQFF.